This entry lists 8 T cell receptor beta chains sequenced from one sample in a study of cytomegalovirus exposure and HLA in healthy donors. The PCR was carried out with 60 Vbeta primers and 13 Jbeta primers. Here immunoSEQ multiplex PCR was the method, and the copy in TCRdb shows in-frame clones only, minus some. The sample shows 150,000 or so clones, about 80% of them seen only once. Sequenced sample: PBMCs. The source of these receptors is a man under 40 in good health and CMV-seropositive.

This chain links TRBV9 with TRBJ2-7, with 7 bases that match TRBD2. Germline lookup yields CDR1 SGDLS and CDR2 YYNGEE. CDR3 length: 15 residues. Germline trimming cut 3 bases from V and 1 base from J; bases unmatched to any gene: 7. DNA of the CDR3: TGTGCCAGCAGCGATCCTAGCGGACCTTCCTACGAGCAGTACTTC. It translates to CASSDPSGPSYEQYF.

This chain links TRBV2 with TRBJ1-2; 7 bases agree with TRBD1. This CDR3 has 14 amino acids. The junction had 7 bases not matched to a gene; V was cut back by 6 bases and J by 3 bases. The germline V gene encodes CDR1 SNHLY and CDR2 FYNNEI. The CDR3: CASSLTGLDYGYTF. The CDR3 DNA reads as TGTGCCAGCAGCCTGACAGGGCTCGACTATGGCTACACCTTC.

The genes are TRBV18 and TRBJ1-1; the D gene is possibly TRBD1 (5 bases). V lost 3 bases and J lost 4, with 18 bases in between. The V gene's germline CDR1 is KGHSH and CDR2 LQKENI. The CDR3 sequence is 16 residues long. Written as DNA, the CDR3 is TGTGCCAGCTCACCTGCGGTTGGGGGGGTTGGCACTGAAGCTTTCTTT. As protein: CASSPAVGGVGTEAFF.

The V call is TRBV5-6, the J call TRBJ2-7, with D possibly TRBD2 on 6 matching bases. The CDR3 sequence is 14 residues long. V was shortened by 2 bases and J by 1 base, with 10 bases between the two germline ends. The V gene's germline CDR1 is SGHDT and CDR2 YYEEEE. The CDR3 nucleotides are TGTGCCAGCAGCTTTTCGGGGAGGTCCTACGAGCAGTACTTC. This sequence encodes CASSFSGRSYEQYF. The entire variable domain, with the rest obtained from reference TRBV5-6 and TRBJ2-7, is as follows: DAGVTQSPTHLIKTRGQQVTLRCSPKSGHDTVSWYQQALGQGPQFIFQYYEEEERQRGNFPDRFSGHQFPNYSSELNVNALLLGDSALYLCASSFSGRSYEQYFGPGTRLTVT.

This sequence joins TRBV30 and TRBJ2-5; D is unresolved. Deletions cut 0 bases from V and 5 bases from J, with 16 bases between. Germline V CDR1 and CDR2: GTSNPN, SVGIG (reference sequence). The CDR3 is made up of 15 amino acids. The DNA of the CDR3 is TGTGCCTGGAGTGTTAGATCCCGAACCCCTGAGACCCAGTACTTC. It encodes CAWSVRSRTPETQYF. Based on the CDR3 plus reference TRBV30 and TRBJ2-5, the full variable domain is SQTIHQWPATLVQPVGSPLSLECTVEGTSNPNLYWYRQAAGRGLQLLFYSVGIGQISSEVPQNLSASRPQDRQFILSSKKLLLSDSGFYLCAWSVRSRTPETQYFGPGTRLLVL.

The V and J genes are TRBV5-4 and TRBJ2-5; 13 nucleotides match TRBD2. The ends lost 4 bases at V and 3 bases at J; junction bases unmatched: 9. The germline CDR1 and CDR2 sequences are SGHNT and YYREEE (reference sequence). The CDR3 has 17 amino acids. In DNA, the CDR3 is TGTGCCAGCAGCGTCGGACTAGCGGGAGAGAAGAAAGAGACCCAGTACTTC. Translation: CASSVGLAGEKKETQYF.

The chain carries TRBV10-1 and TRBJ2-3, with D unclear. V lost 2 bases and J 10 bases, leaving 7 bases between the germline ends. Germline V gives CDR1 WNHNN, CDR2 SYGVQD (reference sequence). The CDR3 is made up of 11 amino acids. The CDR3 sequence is CASSEGLAQYF. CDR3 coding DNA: TGCGCCAGCAGTGAGGGCTTGGCGCAGTATTTT.

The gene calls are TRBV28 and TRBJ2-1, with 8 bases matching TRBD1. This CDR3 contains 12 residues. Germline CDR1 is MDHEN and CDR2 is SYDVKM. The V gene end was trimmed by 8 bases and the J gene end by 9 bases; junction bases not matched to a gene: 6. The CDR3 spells CASGTGGSEQFF. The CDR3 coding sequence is TGTGCCAGCGGAACAGGGGGGTCTGAGCAGTTCTTC.